This T cell receptor beta chain appears in the sequencing data of a study of beta chain features in type 1 diabetes. Reverse transcription of all isolated RNA meant that expressed TCRB transcripts were sequenced. Sequencing was performed with immunoSEQ multiplex PCR; in TCRdb, only in-frame clones are kept and a portion is missing. The sample includes roughly 380,000 clones, 20% of them seen just once. CD4+ naive, central memory, regulatory and stem cell-like memory subsets were isolated by sorting on CD45RO/CCR7/CD25/CD127/CD95/CD27. Sample: naive CD4+ T cells from blood. This clonotype was sampled from a woman younger than 30 in good health.

The CDR3 reads CASSVGGRTDTQYF. For the CDR3, the DNA is TGTGCCAGCAGCGTTGGAGGGAGGACAGATACGCAGTATTTT. The chain uses TRBV9 and TRBJ2-3, with D tentatively TRBD2 (6 bases). V shed 2 bases and J shed 3 bases, with 10 bases lying between them. CDR1 is SGDLS, CDR2 YYNGEE, per germline. The CDR3 has 14 amino acids.